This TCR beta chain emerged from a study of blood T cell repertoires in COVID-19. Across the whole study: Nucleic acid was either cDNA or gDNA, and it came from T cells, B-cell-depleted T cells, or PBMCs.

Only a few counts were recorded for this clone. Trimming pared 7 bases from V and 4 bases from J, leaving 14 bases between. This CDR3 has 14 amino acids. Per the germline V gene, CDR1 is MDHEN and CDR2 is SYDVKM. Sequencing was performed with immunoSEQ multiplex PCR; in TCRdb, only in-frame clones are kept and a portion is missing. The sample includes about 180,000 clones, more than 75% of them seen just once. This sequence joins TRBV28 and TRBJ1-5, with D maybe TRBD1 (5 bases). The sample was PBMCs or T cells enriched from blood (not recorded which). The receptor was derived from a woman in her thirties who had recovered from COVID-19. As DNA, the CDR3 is TGTGCCAGCACCGCGGGGACGATGAATCAGCCCCAGCATTTT. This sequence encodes CASTAGTMNQPQHF.